The T cell receptor beta chain under discussion was sequenced for a study of type 1 regulatory T cells (TCRdb year 2021). Describing the broader study: The study characterized an in vitro protocol that generated a Tr1-enriched, alloantigen-specific CD4 T cell product named T-allo10. T-allo10 was being evaluated clinically in patients with hematological malignancies who were receiving allogeneic hematopoietic stem cell transplantation. The study at large found these results: Compared with non-Tr1 cells, Tr1 cells had a narrower TCR repertoire, and the study took this difference to reflect clonal expansion driven by alloantigen.

Sequenced using an Illumina MiSeq. The public sequencing data were trimmed at Q25 with fastp and processed into clonotypes with MiXCR by TCRdb, which kept only in-frame beta chains. Merged by CDR3 protein, the rows form single entries marked with the most common genes and DNA. The table for this sample lists about 60,000 distinct CDR3 sequences; about 48% of them were counted only once. Clones ranked in the top ten supply about 2% of the sample. Taken from cysteine to phenylalanine, the CDR3 has 16 residues. Only CDR3 DNA is held: 48 bases, read in frame from base 1. CDR1 and CDR2 (SGHTA, FQGNSA) derive from the germline V gene. At the junction V is shortened by 4 bases and J by 5 bases; bases outside the gene matches: 6. This clonotype is a singleton in its sample. No cognate antigen has been identified for it. One base away there is no much larger clone; base qualities are not given. One read offers little support.

The TCR was taken from a human donor in good health. Recombination linked TRBV7-2 to TRBJ2-3, and 13 junction bases match TRBD2. The sample taken for sequencing was cultured non-Tr1 T cells, either the whole culture or a sorted T cell fraction (not recorded which). What this sample's cell subset or site label stands for: non-Tr1 population from the T-allo10 product. The DNA sequence follows: TGTGCCAGCAGCTCGACCGGGACTAGCGGGGTAGATACGCAGTATTTT. The translation is CASSSTGTSGVDTQYF.